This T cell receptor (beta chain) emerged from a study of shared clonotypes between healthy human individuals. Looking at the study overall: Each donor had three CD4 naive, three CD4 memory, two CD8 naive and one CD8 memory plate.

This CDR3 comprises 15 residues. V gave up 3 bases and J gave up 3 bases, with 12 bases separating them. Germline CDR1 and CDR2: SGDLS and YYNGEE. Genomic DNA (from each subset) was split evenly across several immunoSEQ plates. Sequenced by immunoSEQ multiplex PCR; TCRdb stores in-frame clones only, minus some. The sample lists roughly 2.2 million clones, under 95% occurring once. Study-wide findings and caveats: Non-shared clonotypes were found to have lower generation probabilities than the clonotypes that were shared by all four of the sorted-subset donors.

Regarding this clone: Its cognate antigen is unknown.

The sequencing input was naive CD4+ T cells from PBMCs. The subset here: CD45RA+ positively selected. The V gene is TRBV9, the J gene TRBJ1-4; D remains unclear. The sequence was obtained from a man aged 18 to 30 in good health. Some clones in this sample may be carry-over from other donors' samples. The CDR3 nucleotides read TGTGCCAGCAGCGCCTCTTGGATGGCTAATGAAAAACTGTTTTTT. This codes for CASSASWMANEKLFF.